Each of the 16 T cell receptor beta chains below was sequenced from the same sample in a study of graft-versus-host responses after intestinal transplantation. Profiled with immunoSEQ multiplex PCR; TCRdb holds only in-frame clones, not every one. The table records about 81,000 clones, 80% to 95% of them present only once. Their antigen targets remain unknown. The source was unstimulated CD4+ T cells sorted from spleen or lymph node cells, collected before transplant. The origin of the receptors is a human donor who was the organ donor for an intestinal transplant.

The CDR3 DNA reads TGTGCCAGCAGTGCTGGGGGACTAGGTCCTGTCTCTGGCACAGATACGCAGTATTTT. Protein product: CASSAGGLGPVSGTDTQYF. The chain has TRBV28 and TRBJ2-3, with 8 bases lining up with TRBD2. The CDR3 runs 19 residues. The ends lost 5 bases at V and 1 base at J; junction bases unmatched: 17. Germline CDR1 MDHEN, CDR2 SYDVKM. Supplemented by reference TRBV28 and TRBJ2-3, the full variable domain reads DVKVTQSSRYLVKRTGEKVFLECVQDMDHENMFWYRQDPGLGLRLIYFSYDVKMKEKGDIPEGYSVSREKKERFSLILESASTNQTSMYLCASSAGGLGPVSGTDTQYFGPGTRLTVL.

V gene TRBV28 combines with J gene TRBJ1-1; 10 bases match TRBD1. This CDR3 comprises 17 residues. CDR1 and CDR2 (germline): MDHEN, SYDVKM. Unmatched junction bases numbered 14, after V lost 5 bases and J lost 5 bases. CDR3 residues: CASSPPGQGRIGTEAFF. Here the CDR3 DNA reads TGTGCCAGCAGTCCCCCGGGACAGGGGCGTATAGGGACTGAAGCTTTCTTT.

This sequence joins TRBV11-3 and TRBJ2-1; D unresolved. The V gene lost 5 bases and the J gene lost 0 bases, with 14 bases spanning the gap. The germline V gene encodes CDR1 SGHNT and CDR2 YENEEA. This CDR3 is 16 amino acids long. The CDR3: CASSAFGPSSYNEQFF. The CDR3 DNA sequence: TGTGCCAGCAGCGCGTTTGGGCCGAGCTCCTACAATGAGCAGTTCTTC.

The J gene is TRBJ2-7, the V gene TRBV5-4; unclear D gene. Germline V gene lookup returns CDR1 SGHNT and CDR2 YYREEE (reference sequence). Trimming shortened V by 3 bases and J by 3 bases, and 13 bases separated the two germline ends. CDR3 length: 14 amino acids. CDR3: CASSSHPGDYEQYF. As DNA, the CDR3 is TGTGCCAGCAGCTCGCATCCTGGAGACTACGAGCAGTACTTC.

This clone was observed a handful of times. CDR3 loop: CASSGQGGPLHF. The CDR3 DNA reads TGTGCCAGCAGCGGACAGGGAGGACCCCTCCACTTT. This chain connects TRBV11-3 to TRBJ1-6; 8 nucleotides line up with TRBD1. CDR3 length equals 12 residues. CDR1 SGHNT and CDR2 YENEEA come from the germline V gene. With V trimmed by 5 bases and J by 12 bases, 3 bases remained unmatched. Full variable domain (missing parts from reference TRBV11-3 and TRBJ1-6): EAGVVQSPRYKIIEKKQPVAFWCNPISGHNTLYWYLQNLGQGPELLIRYENEEAVDDSQLPKDRFSAERLKGVDSTLKIQPAELGDSAVYLCASSGQGGPLHFGNGTRLTVT.

The rearrangement joins TRBV6-1 to TRBJ2-5; 9 bases match TRBD2. Per germline, CDR1 MNHNS and CDR2 SASEGT. V was clipped by 6 bases and J by 2 bases; unmatched bases: 7. The CDR3 is 15 amino acids. CDR3 nucleotide sequence: TGTGCCAGCAGCCGTCTAGCGGGGCAACAAGAGACCCAGTACTTC. This gives the protein CASSRLAGQQETQYF.

This rearrangement joins TRBV5-4 to TRBJ2-5, with no clear D. Germline V gene lookup returns CDR1 SGHNT and CDR2 YYREEE (reference sequence). Trimming shortened V by 2 bases and J by 1 base, and 9 bases separated the two germline ends. The CDR3 loop spans 14 amino acids. The DNA of the CDR3 is TGTGCCAGCAGCTTTGGCTCCTCCCAAGAGACCCAGTACTTC. Its translation: CASSFGSSQETQYF. Filled out from reference TRBV5-4 and TRBJ2-5, the complete variable domain reads ETGVTQSPTHLIKTRGQQVTLRCSSQSGHNTVSWYQQALGQGPQFIFQYYREEENGRGNFPPRFSGLQFPNYSSELNVNALELDDSALYLCASSFGSSQETQYFGPGTRLLVL.

This chain links TRBV7-9 with TRBJ2-1, with 12 bases that match TRBD2. CDR3 length: 13 residues. With V trimmed by 8 bases and J by 7 bases, 3 bases remained unmatched. CDR1 and CDR2 from the germline V gene are SEHNR and FQNEAQ (reference sequence). Here the CDR3 DNA reads TGTGCCAGCGGACTAGCGGGATGGAATGAGCAGTTCTTC. Its translation: CASGLAGWNEQFF.

In its sample, this clone was seen a few times. This chain connects TRBV2 to TRBJ2-7, with D tentatively TRBD1 (5 bases). CDR1 and CDR2 from the germline V gene are SNHLY and FYNNEI. V lost 7 bases, J lost 1 base, and 14 bases lay in between. CDR3 length: 14 amino acids. For the CDR3, the DNA is TGTGCCAGCATCCTAGGGGCAGGATCCTACGAGCAGTACTTC. It codes for CASILGAGSYEQYF.

J is TRBJ2-1 and V is TRBV12-1; no check of the table's D call, TRBD2, against the DNA was made. TRBV12-1 is annotated as a pseudogene. This CDR3 spans 14 amino acids. CDR3 sequence: CASSFGTSGNEQFF. The CDR3 bases are TGTGCCAGCAGCTTTGGGACTAGCGGCAATGAGCAGTTCTTC.

The CDR3 nucleotides are TGTGCCAGTTCGGCACAGGGGTACGCAGATACGCAGTATTTT. It translates to CASSAQGYADTQYF. The chain is built from TRBV6-1 and TRBJ2-3, with 7 positions matching TRBD1. CDR1 and CDR2 (germline): MNHNS, SASEGT. V shed 9 bases and J 4 bases; nucleotides not matched to a gene: 10. The CDR3 sequence is 14 residues long.

J is TRBJ2-3 and V is TRBV18; the match to TRBD2 covers 14 bases. The ends lost 3 bases at V and 4 bases at J; junction bases unmatched: 6. The germline gives CDR1 KGHSH, CDR2 LQKENI. This CDR3 spans 17 amino acids. CDR3 in DNA: TGTGCCAGCTCACCCGGGACTAGCGGGAGAGTCGCAGATACGCAGTATTTT. This encodes CASSPGTSGRVADTQYF.

This rearrangement joins TRBV5-4 to TRBJ2-1, with 9 bases fitting TRBD2. The J segment lost 2 bases and the V segment lost 2 bases, leaving 5 bases of the junction unmatched. The CDR3 spans 16 residues. The germline V gene has CDR1 SGHNT and CDR2 YYREEE (reference sequence). The CDR3 DNA reads TGTGCCAGCAGCTTTGCCCCTAGCGGGGCCTACAATGAGCAGTTCTTC. It yields the protein CASSFAPSGAYNEQFF.

The chain carries TRBV27 and TRBJ1-1; D call uncertain. V was trimmed by 0 bases and J by 6 bases, leaving 11 bases between them. Germline V CDR1 and CDR2: MNHEY, SMNVEV (reference sequence). The CDR3 consists of 14 residues. The CDR3 sequence is CASSLSYNFAEAFF. The CDR3 nucleotides are TGTGCCAGCAGTTTATCGTACAATTTCGCTGAAGCTTTCTTT.

The chain employs TRBV2 and TRBJ2-3; 7 bases map to TRBD1. Germline CDR1 reads SNHLY; CDR2 reads FYNNEI. V lost 10 bases and J lost 3; bases outside the gene matches: 10. The CDR3 has 14 amino acids. CDR3 coding DNA: TGTGCCAACAGACAGGGCTTGGGTACAGATACGCAGTATTTT. Amino acid sequence: CANRQGLGTDTQYF.

The rearrangement links TRBV2 to TRBJ2-1; D perhaps matches TRBD1 (6 bases). CDR1 is SNHLY, CDR2 FYNNEI, per germline. The V and J ends lost 3 bases and 1 base respectively, with 10 bases between them. The CDR3 is made up of 15 amino acids. The CDR3 spells CASSDQGLSYNEQFF. The DNA of the CDR3 is TGTGCCAGCAGTGACCAGGGGCTGTCCTACAATGAGCAGTTCTTC.